This TCR beta chain was captured in a study of response to subunit inactivated influenza vaccine. From the RT-PCR reads, TCRdb called clonotypes with MiXCR, one entry per CDR3 protein. The sample shows about 170,000 distinct CDR3 sequences, over 9.5% of them seen only once. Trimming left V 4 bases short and J 0 bases short, with 10 bases between. Germline assignment: CDR1 SGHRS and CDR2 YFSETQ. CDR3 length equals 14 residues. This clonotype turned up a few times. This sample also belongs to another study, concerning T cells expressing NK-cell markers. Per that paper: 5'RACE template switching with UMIs produced the TCR beta cDNA. Within the sequenced cohort of eight donors, seven exhibited HCMV seropositivity and one was seronegative. A range of about 1.0-8% of CD8+ T cells consisted of dominant NKG2C+ clonotypes in six donors. The CD3+CD56-NKG2C+ fraction of several donors was also led by these clonotypes. The study did not resolve the HCMV specificity of expanded NKG2C+ T cell clones.

The chain carries TRBV5-1 and TRBJ1-1; a weak D match, TRBD1 (6 bases). The source is a man in his forties or fifties who received an inactivated influenza vaccine. This sample comprised CD8+ T cells sorted from PBMCs, obtained less than 13 days after vaccination. The CDR3: CASSRTALNTEAFF. CDR3 coding DNA: TGCGCCAGCAGCAGGACAGCGTTGAACACTGAAGCTTTCTTT.